Below, 4 T cell receptor beta chains from the same sample are listed, as sequenced in a study of T cell responses to AZD1222 COVID-19 vaccine. TCRdb's table, derived via immunoSEQ multiplex PCR, lists solely in-frame clones and lacks some. The sample consists of around 170,000 clones, 88% of them appearing once. This specimen was peripheral blood, taken 28 days after the second AZD1222 dose. These receptors all come from an adult who received the AZD1222 COVID-19 vaccine.

The chain has TRBV7-2 and TRBJ1-5, with D hard to call. The CDR3 totals 14 residues. From germline, CDR1 is SGHTA and CDR2 FQGNSA. V was trimmed by 4 bases and J by 3 bases, leaving 10 bases between them. The CDR3 region is CASSSGGVNQPQHF. CDR3 bases: TGTGCCAGCAGCTCCGGCGGGGTCAATCAGCCCCAGCATTTT.

The chain uses TRBV20-1 and TRBJ1-2, with D perhaps matching TRBD1 (5 bases). V was pared by 3 bases and J by 8 bases, with 10 bases between. The CDR3 runs 11 residues. Germline V gene lookup returns CDR1 DFQATT and CDR2 SNEGSKA (reference sequence). The CDR3 sequence: CSARRGRGYTF. The CDR3 DNA reads as TGCAGTGCTAGGAGGGGCCGAGGCTACACCTTC.

CDR3 amino acids: CASTRQGFGTQYF. The CDR3 DNA reads TGTGCCAGCACCCGACAGGGATTTGGGACCCAGTACTTC. The rearrangement joins TRBV5-5 to TRBJ2-5; 7 bases align to TRBD1. This CDR3 contains 13 residues. Germline CDR1 and CDR2: SGHKS and YYEKEE (reference sequence). J lost 7 bases, V lost 6 bases, and 9 bases had no gene match. Together with reference TRBV5-5 and TRBJ2-5, the CDR3 gives the full variable domain: DAGVTQSPTHLIKTRGQQVTLRCSPISGHKSVSWYQQVLGQGPQFIFQYYEKEERGRGNFPDRFSARQFPNYSSELNVNALLLGDSALYLCASTRQGFGTQYFGPGTRLLVL.

This chain connects TRBV5-1 to TRBJ2-1, with 7 bases fitting TRBD2. V was clipped by 4 bases and J by 2 bases; unmatched bases: 9. CDR3 length equals 16 residues. Germline V gene lookup returns CDR1 SGHRS and CDR2 YFSETQ. The CDR3 reads CASSPRGGVTYNEQFF. In DNA, the CDR3 is TGCGCCAGCAGCCCCCGTGGGGGGGTCACCTACAATGAGCAGTTCTTC.